One and the same sample provided the 11 T cell receptor beta chains below, sequenced in a study of identical twins (dated by TCRdb to the mid-2010s). Library preparation employed 5' RACE. TCRdb records Illumina HiSeq 2000 as the sequencer. The raw public data were reprocessed by TCRdb itself: fastp quality trimming at Q25, MiXCR clonotype calling, in-frame beta chains only. All rows with the same CDR3 protein become a single entry with the most common DNA and genes. The sample table records fewer than 900,000 distinct CDR3 sequences; over 15% of these occur just once. 10% to 15% of the sample is in the top ten clones. The sample was also linked to a second study, of T cells expressing NK-cell markers.

Sequenced sample: PBMCs. These receptor sequences come from a woman aged 18-29 years in good health.

The CDR3: CAWGGFNYGYTF. The CDR3 nucleotides are TGTGCCTGGGGCGGATTTAACTATGGCTACACCTTC. The genes are TRBV30 and TRBJ1-2, with D unresolved. The CDR3 has 12 amino acids. Germline V gene data show CDR1 as GTSNPN and CDR2 as SVGIG (reference sequence). V shed 5 bases and J shed 1 base, with 8 bases lying between them.

This clonotype was recorded at least ten times. V is TRBV11-2 and J is TRBJ2-1, with D possibly being TRBD1 or TRBD2 (6 bases each). Trimming stripped 1 base from V and 5 bases from J, with 15 bases between. There are 16 residues in the CDR3. CDR1 and CDR2 (germline): SGHAT, FQNNGV. The DNA for the CDR3 is TGTGCCAGCAGCTTAGGGAGGGGGACGGCCCACAATGAGCAGTTCTTC. Translating it yields CASSLGRGTAHNEQFF.

V and J are TRBV7-2 and TRBJ2-5; possible D gene TRBD1, 6 bases. Germline loops: CDR1 SGHTA, CDR2 FQGNSA. This CDR3 has 15 residues. Trimming shortened V by 5 bases and J by 2 bases, and 15 bases separated the two germline ends. The CDR3 DNA reads TGTGCCAGCAGCCTCTTTCGGACAGCTCAAGAGACCCAGTACTTC. Its protein is CASSLFRTAQETQYF.

This clonotype showed up many times. CDR3 in amino acids: CSVEEQGLRVEQYF. The CDR3 DNA is TGCAGCGTTGAAGAACAGGGGCTGCGGGTCGAGCAGTACTTC. The chain joins TRBV29-1 to TRBJ2-7; 7 positions agree with TRBD1. CDR3 length: 14 residues. V trimming: 0 bases; J trimming: 6 bases; junction bases outside the gene matches: 8. Germline CDR1 is SQVTM and CDR2 is ANQGSEA.

Many counts were recorded for this clonotype. V gene TRBV24-1 combines with J gene TRBJ2-2; D gene ambiguous. Per germline, CDR1 KGHDR and CDR2 SFDVKD. This CDR3 comprises 11 residues. V lost 2 bases and J lost 13, with 7 bases in between. CDR3: CATSDSTLLFF. For the CDR3, the DNA is TGTGCCACCAGTGATTCGACTTTGCTGTTTTTT.

This clonotype has more than one count but fewer than ten. The chain links TRBV5-1 to TRBJ2-1, with TRBD1 identical over 7 bases. V dropped 1 base and J dropped 8; count of bases not matched to a gene: 9. The CDR3 has 15 residues. Germline CDR1 and CDR2: SGHRS and YFSETQ. CDR3 residues: CASSLPQGSRDEQFF. The CDR3 DNA reads TGCGCCAGCAGCTTGCCACAGGGGAGTAGGGATGAGCAGTTCTTC.

The chain carries TRBV12-3 or TRBV12-4 and TRBJ2-3; D unclear. The CDR3 contains 12 residues. V lost 3 bases and J lost 6, with 7 bases in between. The CDR3 DNA follows: TGTGCCAGCAGTTTGCCAATCGATACGCAGTATTTT. Its translation is CASSLPIDTQYF.

The chain combines TRBV5-1 with TRBJ2-1, with 13 bases identical to TRBD2. This CDR3 has 17 residues. J lost 4 bases, V lost 0 bases, and 4 bases had no gene match. Per the germline V gene, CDR1 is SGHRS and CDR2 is YFSETQ. Here the CDR3 reads CASSLGLAGGMYNEQFF. The CDR3 coding sequence is TGCGCCAGCAGCTTGGGACTAGCGGGGGGAATGTACAATGAGCAGTTCTTC.

This clonotype was recorded many times. The CDR3 reads CASSVDYRSYEQYF. For the CDR3, the DNA is TGTGCCAGCAGCGTTGATTACAGATCCTACGAGCAGTACTTC. V and J are TRBV9 and TRBJ2-7; D unresolved. With 2 bases removed from V and 1 base from J, the gap between germline ends came to 10 bases. Germline V gene sequence: CDR1 SGDLS, CDR2 YYNGEE. The CDR3 is 14 residues long.

V and J are TRBV6-5 and TRBJ2-3; 9 nucleotides match TRBD2. The CDR3 is 12 amino acids. Per germline, CDR1 MNHEY and CDR2 SVGAGI. V was pared by 8 bases and J by 10 bases, with 7 bases of the junction left unmatched. CDR3 in amino acids: CASAASGEAQYF. The CDR3 region has the DNA TGTGCCAGCGCGGCTAGCGGGGAGGCGCAGTATTTT.

This clonotype was picked up a small number of times. The CDR3 nucleotides are TGTGCCAGCAAGGATTCGACCTATGGCTACACCTTC. Protein product: CASKDSTYGYTF. V is TRBV12-3 or TRBV12-4 and J is TRBJ1-2; D not resolved. The ends were cut back, 7 bases at V and 4 bases at J, with 10 bases in the middle. This CDR3 is 12 amino acids long.